The source of this T cell receptor (beta chain) is a study of blood T cell repertoires in COVID-19. At the level of the study: PBMCs, B-cell-depleted T cells, or T cells provided the cDNA or gDNA that made up the material.

The ends lost 4 bases at V and 10 bases at J; junction bases unmatched: 3. The CDR3 length is 12 residues. Germline V gene sequence: CDR1 SGHRS, CDR2 YFSETQ. Under the authors' procedure: It was from reference gene primer amplification that nucleated cell counts were estimated. Profiled with immunoSEQ multiplex PCR; TCRdb holds only in-frame clones, not every one. V, J and clone size reflect that table, while D and trimming were determined from the DNA. The sample includes roughly 220,000 clones, just over 85% seen only once; the top ten take about 14%. The age range of participants was about 18 to 100 years, with residence in roughly 25 US areas.

The V gene is TRBV5-1, the J gene TRBJ2-3, with TRBD2 matching over 10 bases. The receptor comes from a woman in her fifties or sixties with acute COVID-19. The sequenced sample was PBMCs or T cells enriched from blood (not recorded which). The DNA of the CDR3 is TGCGCCAGCAGCCTTAGCGGGAGGCCGCAGTATTTT. As protein: CASSLSGRPQYF.